The rows below give T cell receptor beta chains drawn from one sample of a study of blood T cell repertoires in COVID-19. TCRdb's copy holds only in-frame clones and misses some; the assay was immunoSEQ multiplex PCR. The sample consists of approximately 470,000 clones, 80% to 90% of them appearing once. The sequencing input was peripheral blood. These receptors all come from a human donor in a cohort sampled during active COVID-19. Both conserved end residues are part of each CDR3. Each record gives: J gene, D gene, V gene, clone size, CDR3 DNA, CDR3 protein. The D gene is left open where the match is weak. Size values are once, few and many counts, or a class for expanded clones, and some rows have none.

J: TRBJ2-2; D: NA; V: TRBV7-9; size: NA; DNA: TGTGCCATCGCGGGGAGTGAACATCAACACGTCACCGGGGAGCTGTTTTTT; CDR3: CAIAGSEHQHVTGELFF
J: TRBJ1-2; D: TRBD1; V: TRBV5-1; size: few; DNA: TGCGCCAGCAGCTTGCTAGGGGGCCTGCGTGGCTACACCTTC; CDR3: CASSLLGGLRGYTF
J: TRBJ1-3; D: NA; V: TRBV7-8; size: NA; DNA: TGTGCCAGCAGCTTAGCTTCAGGGGCACTCTCTGGAAACACCATATATTTT; CDR3: CASSLASGALSGNTIYF
J: TRBJ2-1; D: NA; V: TRBV3-1/TRBV3-2; size: NA; DNA: TGTGCCAGCAGCCCCCGCCAGGCTACCCCCCGACCCCATGAGCAGTTCTTC; CDR3: CASSPRQATPRPHEQFF
J: TRBJ2-2; D: TRBD2; V: TRBV7-7; size: NA; DNA: TGTGCTAGCAGCGTCAGACTAGCGGGGGACACCGGGGAGCTGTTTTTT; CDR3: CASSVRLAGDTGELFF
J: TRBJ1-2; D: TRBD1; V: TRBV18; size: once; DNA: TGTGCCAGCTCACCCACGGGACAGGGGGATAGCTACACCTTC; CDR3: CASSPTGQGDSYTF
J: TRBJ1-2; D: NA; V: TRBV5-1; size: NA; DNA: TGCGCCAGCAGCTCCGGGACACCTTCCAAAACCTTC; CDR3: CASSSGTPSKTF
J: TRBJ1-4; D: NA; V: TRBV20-1; size: NA; DNA: TGCAGTGCTATCGGTGAAAAACTGTTTTTT; CDR3: CSAIGEKLFF
J: TRBJ2-5; D: NA; V: TRBV7-7; size: few; DNA: TGTGCTAGCAGCTTAGGAGGTTCACTATACCAAGAGACCCAGTACTTC; CDR3: CASSLGGSLYQETQYF
J: TRBJ2-2; D: NA; V: TRBV7-2; size: NA; DNA: TGTGCCAGCAGCCCGATTAATGCGGAGGCCGGGGAGCTGTTTTTT; CDR3: CASSPINAEAGELFF
J: TRBJ2-1; D: TRBD2; V: TRBV12-5; size: NA; DNA: TGTGCTAGTGGTCCCCCTTCTAGCGGCCGTTACAATGAGCAGTTCTTC; CDR3: CASGPPSSGRYNEQFF
J: TRBJ2-2; D: TRBD1; V: TRBV5-1; size: NA; DNA: TGCGCCAGCAGCTTACAGGGGCCGTCGAACACCGGGGAGCTGTTTTTT; CDR3: CASSLQGPSNTGELFF
J: TRBJ2-7; D: TRBD2; V: TRBV6-5; size: NA; DNA: TGTGCCAGCAGGCGGACTAGCGGGTCCTACTACGAGCAGTACTTC; CDR3: CASRRTSGSYYEQYF
J: TRBJ1-1; D: NA; V: TRBV19; size: NA; DNA: TGTGCCAGTACCGAAGAAGGGGGGGACACTGAAGCTTTCTTT; CDR3: CASTEEGGDTEAFF
J: TRBJ1-3; D: NA; V: TRBV30; size: NA; DNA: TGTGCCTGGAGTGTGGGGGGGGGACTCGAAGGGCGTGGAAACACCATATATTTT; CDR3: CAWSVGGGLEGRGNTIYF
J: TRBJ1-5; D: NA; V: TRBV11-2; size: NA; DNA: TGTGCCAGCGGGCAAAATCAGCCCCAGCATTTT; CDR3: CASGQNQPQHF
J: TRBJ1-1; D: NA; V: TRBV2; size: NA; DNA: TGTGCCAGCAGACACCCGGAGGGGTATCGCACTGAAGCTTTCTTT; CDR3: CASRHPEGYRTEAFF
J: TRBJ2-3; D: NA; V: TRBV6-4; size: NA; DNA: TGTGCCAGCAGTCCTGGGGCCCTAAACACAGATACGCAGTATTTT; CDR3: CASSPGALNTDTQYF
J: TRBJ2-3; D: TRBD2; V: TRBV30; size: NA; DNA: TGTGCCTGGGGCCACAATAGCGGGAAGGGGCGCACAGATACGCAGTATTTT; CDR3: CAWGHNSGKGRTDTQYF
J: TRBJ2-3; D: NA; V: TRBV4-1; size: NA; DNA: TGCGCCAGCAGCCAAGAGAGGGGGAGAGGCACAGATACGCAGTATTTT; CDR3: CASSQERGRGTDTQYF
J: TRBJ2-1; D: NA; V: TRBV4-1; size: few; DNA: TGCGCCAGCAGCCAAGACCCAGGCTACCTCAATGAGCAGTTCTTC; CDR3: CASSQDPGYLNEQFF
J: TRBJ1-2; D: TRBD1; V: TRBV7-2; size: NA; DNA: TGTGCCAGCAGCCTGGGACAGGCCAACTATGGCTACACCTTC; CDR3: CASSLGQANYGYTF
J: TRBJ2-1; D: TRBD2; V: TRBV5-1; size: NA; DNA: TGCGCCAGCAGCGTCGCGGGAGAGACGTATGAGCAGTTCTTC; CDR3: CASSVAGETYEQFF
J: TRBJ1-1; D: NA; V: TRBV3-1/TRBV3-2; size: NA; DNA: TGTGCCAGCAGCCCACGGGAGAACACTGAAGCTTTCTTT; CDR3: CASSPRENTEAFF
J: TRBJ2-2; D: TRBD2; V: TRBV9; size: NA; DNA: TGTGCCAGCAGCGTAGGACTAGCGGAGAACACCGGGGAGCTGTTTTTT; CDR3: CASSVGLAENTGELFF
J: TRBJ2-7; D: NA; V: TRBV12-3/TRBV12-4; size: NA; DNA: TGTGCCAGCAGTTTGACAGCCTCCTACGAGCAGTACTTC; CDR3: CASSLTASYEQYF
J: TRBJ1-1; D: NA; V: TRBV18; size: NA; DNA: TGTGCCAGCTCAGGGGGGTTGAACACTGAAGCTTTCTTT; CDR3: CASSGGLNTEAFF
J: TRBJ2-1; D: NA; V: TRBV7-3; size: NA; DNA: TGTGCCAGCAGCTTAGACCGGAGGGGCAATGAGCAGTTCTTC; CDR3: CASSLDRRGNEQFF
J: TRBJ1-3; D: NA; V: TRBV27; size: NA; DNA: TGTGCCAGCAGTTTATCCTCAGGGGCTGGAAACACCATATATTTT; CDR3: CASSLSSGAGNTIYF
J: TRBJ2-5; D: TRBD1; V: TRBV7-9; size: few; DNA: TGTGCCAGCAGCTTATCCCTGCGACAGGGCGAGACCCAGTACTTC; CDR3: CASSLSLRQGETQYF
J: TRBJ1-5; D: NA; V: TRBV12-3/TRBV12-4; size: NA; DNA: TGTGCCAGCAGCGAAGCTGATCAGCCCCAGCATTTT; CDR3: CASSEADQPQHF
J: TRBJ1-3; D: TRBD1; V: TRBV28; size: NA; DNA: TGTGCCAGCAGTTCAAACGACAGGGTGGGAGGAAACACCATATATTTT; CDR3: CASSSNDRVGGNTIYF
J: TRBJ2-1; D: NA; V: TRBV7-8; size: NA; DNA: TGTGCCAGCAGCTTAGTGGGCGGGGACTCCTACAATGAGCAGTTCTTC; CDR3: CASSLVGGDSYNEQFF
J: TRBJ1-1; D: NA; V: TRBV19; size: NA; DNA: TGTGCCAGTAGTATAGCTGAGGGCGCGAAGACTGAAGCTTTCTTT; CDR3: CASSIAEGAKTEAFF
J: TRBJ2-7; D: TRBD2; V: TRBV18; size: NA; DNA: TGTGCCAGCTCACCAATCAGCGGGAGTATCCACGAGCAGTACTTC; CDR3: CASSPISGSIHEQYF
J: TRBJ2-3; D: NA; V: TRBV25-1; size: NA; DNA: TGTGCCACCTTAGACCCCTCCAAGGGGTTGGCAGATACGCAGTATTTT; CDR3: CATLDPSKGLADTQYF
J: TRBJ1-4; D: NA; V: TRBV30; size: NA; DNA: TGTGCCTGGTCCCAGGGCCACCAACTGTTTTTT; CDR3: CAWSQGHQLFF
J: TRBJ1-5; D: NA; V: TRBV2; size: many; DNA: TGTGCCAGCAGTGAATTGGTAGATCAGCCCCAGCATTTT; CDR3: CASSELVDQPQHF
J: TRBJ2-3; D: NA; V: TRBV6-4; size: NA; DNA: TGTGCCAGCAGTCGAGTGGGAGGATACACAGATACGCAGTATTTT; CDR3: CASSRVGGYTDTQYF
J: TRBJ1-2; D: NA; V: TRBV6-6; size: NA; DNA: TGTGCCAGCAGCCTCGAGGGGGGGCGGGACTATGGCTACACCTTC; CDR3: CASSLEGGRDYGYTF
J: TRBJ1-5; D: NA; V: TRBV6-5; size: NA; DNA: TGTGCCAGCAGTTACGGGGGGAGAAATCAGCCCCAGCATTTT; CDR3: CASSYGGRNQPQHF
J: TRBJ1-2; D: NA; V: TRBV6-5; size: NA; DNA: TGTGCCAGCAGACCGGGACAAATGATCTATGGCTACACCTTC; CDR3: CASRPGQMIYGYTF
J: TRBJ2-7; D: TRBD2; V: TRBV2; size: few; DNA: TGTGCCAGCAGTTTTACCCGGACTAGCGGGAGCATCGAGCAGTACTTC; CDR3: CASSFTRTSGSIEQYF
J: TRBJ1-1; D: NA; V: TRBV9; size: NA; DNA: TGTGCCAGCAGCCCCCGACTTTTGAACACTGAAGCTTTCTTT; CDR3: CASSPRLLNTEAFF
J: TRBJ2-7; D: TRBD2; V: TRBV27; size: NA; DNA: TGTGCCAGCAGTTCGGGACTAGCGGGACTCTACGAGCAGTACTTC; CDR3: CASSSGLAGLYEQYF
J: TRBJ1-2; D: NA; V: TRBV7-3; size: NA; DNA: TGTGCCAGCAGCTTAATCCTAGGGGTTCGAATAGGGTACACCTTC; CDR3: CASSLILGVRIGYTF
J: TRBJ2-7; D: NA; V: TRBV27; size: NA; DNA: TGTGCCAGCAGTTTAAGATGGAGCTCCTACGAGCAGTACTTC; CDR3: CASSLRWSSYEQYF
J: TRBJ2-3; D: NA; V: TRBV25-1; size: NA; DNA: TGTGCCAGCAAGGAGACCATCCCCACAGATACGCAGTATTTT; CDR3: CASKETIPTDTQYF
J: TRBJ2-7; D: TRBD1; V: TRBV19; size: NA; DNA: TGTGCCAGTAGCGGGACAGCCTACTACGAGCAGTACTTC; CDR3: CASSGTAYYEQYF
J: TRBJ1-2; D: NA; V: TRBV6-2/TRBV6-3; size: NA; DNA: TGTGCCAGCAGTTACATTGGGGAGCTCTATGGCTACACCTTC; CDR3: CASSYIGELYGYTF
J: TRBJ1-4; D: TRBD1; V: TRBV30; size: NA; DNA: TGTGCCTGGAGTGTAAACAGGGGTGGCGAAAAACTGTTTTTT; CDR3: CAWSVNRGGEKLFF
J: TRBJ1-2; D: NA; V: TRBV28; size: NA; DNA: TGTGCCAGCAGTTTACGGGGAAAGGATTGGTATGGCTACACCTTC; CDR3: CASSLRGKDWYGYTF
J: TRBJ2-2; D: NA; V: TRBV6-6; size: few; DNA: TGTGCCACCCTTGCGGCAGACGGGGAGCTGTTTTTT; CDR3: CATLAADGELFF
J: TRBJ2-3; D: TRBD2; V: TRBV27; size: NA; DNA: TGTGCCAGCAGGGAAGGGACTAGCGGGAACACAGATACGCAGTATTTT; CDR3: CASREGTSGNTDTQYF
J: TRBJ2-2; D: NA; V: TRBV27; size: NA; DNA: TGTGCCAGCAGTTTATCCATCAGGGTGAACACCGGGGAGCTGTTTTTT; CDR3: CASSLSIRVNTGELFF